This entry describes one T cell receptor beta chain. This clonotype was observed many times. No cognate antigen has been identified for it. No base qualities exist here, and no much larger clone lies one base off it. Patients with uncontrolled infections, other autoimmune diseases, pregnancy or lactation were excluded. Diagnoses were based on clinical symptoms, serum thyroxine and TRAb, thyroid ultrasound and orbital computed tomography. Total RNA was extracted using Trizol reagent, and RNA quality was assessed on an Agilent 2100 Bioanalyzer. The data were taken from a study of T cells in Graves' hyperthyroidism and ophthalmopathy (dated by TCRdb to the late 2010s). Regarding the research as a whole: TCR V-J signatures able to tell the groups apart were searched for in a discovery cohort of some 97 patients, of whom approximately 40 had Graves' ophthalmopathy and roughly 57 had stable Graves' hyperthyroidism. Once sampling was done, hyperthyroidism patients were given methimazole at a starting dose of 30 mg daily, whereas ophthalmopathy patients were given high-dose intravenous methylprednisolone. For training and testing, the 100 patients in the discovery cohort were randomly divided in a 7:3 ratio. In addition, the study compared T-cell repertoires in thyroid tissue and in blood from about 6 Graves' hyperthyroidism patients. Prospective prediction of ophthalmopathy was tested in an independent validation cohort of fewer than 20 hyperthyroidism patients and some 17 patients who later progressed to ophthalmopathy. According to the paper, TCR Vbeta CDR3 sequencing was carried out on over 130 peripheral blood samples, which came from under 50 ophthalmopathy, under 85 hyperthyroidism and roughly 17 progressor patients.

Points the paper makes about the study in general: Most expanded thyroid clonotypes (frequency above 0.001) were also found in blood, which suggests that blood repertoires may mirror thyroid immune responses. Ophthalmopathy was separated from stable hyperthyroidism by a 13 V-J signature model, with about 86% sensitivity and about 81% specificity obtained in cross-validation and 80%/75% obtained in testing. Sample size was not statistically predetermined, and investigators were not blinded to group allocation. In validation, the model predicted progression to ophthalmopathy a median of roughly 6.5 months before onset, with approximately 71% sensitivity and around 76% specificity.

The CDR3 spans 12 residues, from the cysteine through the phenylalanine. Only CDR3 DNA remains: 36 bases, in frame from the first base. Trimming at the junction amounts to 6 bases on V and 8 bases on J, and the germline ends lie 10 bases apart. The germline V gene sets CDR1 to SGHAT and CDR2 to FQNNGV. The TCR beta CDR3 regions were amplified from RNA transcripts. For the first round of RT-PCR on the TCR CDR3, the HTBI primer set was used together with the Qiagen OneStep RT-PCR kit. A second multiplex PCR round built the libraries, followed by size selection and purification. Libraries were sequenced paired-end with 100 bp reads on an Illumina HiSeq2000. The authors processed their data as follows. SOAPnuke was used to process the raw data, with reads discarded if the reads contained adapters or uncalled bases, had a mean Phred below 15, or lacked an exact constant-primer or identifier match. COPE v1.2.5 was used to merge the high-quality paired reads, and each unique nucleotide sequence was defined as a clonotype. MiTCR v1.1 was used to align clonotypes to the IMGT TRBV, TRBD and TRBJ reference segments. Only V-J combinations with frequency above 0.0001, covering approximately 99% of repertoires, were analysed. A TCS score was defined as the ratio of F50 (clonal expansion) to E x V (chaos), with BLOSUM62-based TCRdist applied between CDR3 peptides within each V-J. Welch's t-statistics and random forest reduced some 510 V-J features to around 14, which were used in a naive Bayes classifier (R e1071). The similarity between thyroid and blood repertoires was quantified using the Morisita-Horn index. TCRdb handled the public reads itself, with Q25 trimming in fastp and clone calling in MiXCR, and kept productive beta chains. For every CDR3 protein sequence, its rows merge into one entry that carries the most common genes and DNA. TCRdb's processing, not the study's, gives the V and J calls here. In all, the sample holds 450,000 to 700,000 distinct CDR3 sequences, and around 46% of those were seen once. The biggest ten clones account for 15% to 20% of the sample.

Sequenced sample: peripheral blood or thyroid tissue (not recorded which). The TCR was taken from an adult woman with Graves' disease, either hyperthyroidism or ophthalmopathy (not recorded which). The sequence joins TRBV11-2 to TRBJ2-2; TRBD1 might be the D gene, on 5 matching bases. For the CDR3, the sequence is CASSLQGGELFF. The DNA sequence is TGTGCCAGCAGTCTGCAGGGAGGGGAGCTGTTTTTT.